The text below deals with one TCR beta chain. The length of the CDR3 is 17 residues. V shed 2 bases, J shed 1 base, and the junction held 8 bases outside the gene matches. CDR1 is SEHNR, CDR2 FQNEAQ, per germline (reference sequence). The data are from a study of cytomegalovirus exposure and HLA in healthy donors. Clones were read by immunoSEQ multiplex PCR, and TCRdb kept only the in-frame ones, dropping some. The repertoire holds about 120,000 clones, with more than 75% as singletons. The source material was PBMCs. V is TRBV7-9 and J is TRBJ1-5, with TRBD1 identical over 7 bases. The sequence derives from a woman aged 25 to 45 in good health and CMV-seronegative. CDR3 bases: TGTGCCAGCAGCTTATCGACAGGGACGGGCAGCAATCAGCCCCAGCATTTT. Amino acid sequence: CASSLSTGTGSNQPQHF.